The rows below give T cell receptor beta chains drawn from one sample of a study of cytomegalovirus exposure and HLA in healthy donors. Assay used: immunoSEQ multiplex PCR; TCRdb lists only in-frame clones, some missing. The sample contains over 110,000 clones, about four fifths of which appear only once. Sequencing used PBMCs. The source is a man aged 40-55 years in good health and CMV-seronegative. Both conserved end residues are part of each CDR3. D genes are given only for firm matches. Clone size appears in some rows only: once, few, many, or a class for an expanded clone.

D gene	clone size	V gene	J gene	CDR3 protein	CDR3 DNA
TRBD2	.	TRBV7-8	TRBJ2-2	CASSLRLAGGTNTGELFF	TGTGCCAGCAGCTTACGACTAGCGGGGGGTACTAACACCGGGGAGCTGTTTTTT
.	once	TRBV6-1	TRBJ1-2	CASSVHQEEGYTF	TGTGCCAGCAGCGTTCACCAGGAGGAGGGCTACACCTTC
.	.	TRBV27	TRBJ2-7	CASTAGYEQYF	TGTGCCAGCACGGCAGGCTACGAGCAGTACTTC
.	.	TRBV5-1	TRBJ1-6	CASSSQIEGDINSPLHF	TGCGCCAGCAGCTCCCAGATAGAGGGAGACATTAATTCACCCCTCCACTTT
.	.	TRBV11-2	TRBJ1-1	CASSLGDKITGTEAFF	TGTGCCAGCAGTCTAGGGGACAAGATAACCGGCACTGAAGCTTTCTTT
.	.	TRBV10-1	TRBJ1-3	CASSPSVSGNTIYF	TGCGCCAGCAGTCCCAGCGTCTCTGGAAACACCATATATTTT
TRBD1	.	TRBV29-1	TRBJ2-2	CSVKEGQGAPTNTGELFF	TGCAGCGTTAAGGAGGGACAGGGGGCGCCGACGAACACCGGGGAGCTGTTTTTT
.	.	TRBV5-1	TRBJ1-1	CASSLVSDMNTEAFF	TGCGCCAGCAGCTTGGTGTCAGACATGAACACTGAAGCTTTCTTT
TRBD1	.	TRBV10-2	TRBJ1-3	CASSESTGSSGNTIYF	TGCGCCAGCAGTGAGTCGACAGGGAGCTCTGGAAACACCATATATTTT
.	.	TRBV2	TRBJ1-3	CASINRDLLSGNTIYF	TGTGCCAGCATCAACAGGGATCTCCTCTCTGGAAACACCATATATTTT
TRBD1	.	TRBV29-1	TRBJ2-1	CSVGDRPYNEQFF	TGCAGCGTTGGGGACAGGCCGTACAATGAGCAGTTCTTC
TRBD1	few	TRBV5-4	TRBJ1-1	CASGQLGGANTEAFF	TGTGCCAGCGGACAACTAGGGGGCGCGAACACTGAAGCTTTCTTT
.	once	TRBV30	TRBJ1-5	CAWSVAPPSNQPQHF	TGTGCCTGGAGTGTGGCTCCCCCAAGCAATCAGCCCCAGCATTTT
.	.	TRBV7-2	TRBJ1-2	CASSLVSRPRDYGYTF	TGTGCCAGCAGCTTAGTATCCAGGCCAAGAGACTATGGCTACACCTTC
.	.	TRBV14	TRBJ1-5	CASSQVPGEGQPQHF	TGTGCCAGCAGCCAAGTACCGGGGGAAGGTCAGCCCCAGCATTTT
.	.	TRBV5-6	TRBJ2-7	CASSLGWDTRYEQYF	TGTGCCAGCAGCTTGGGATGGGACACCCGCTACGAGCAGTACTTC
TRBD1	.	TRBV6-6	TRBJ2-6	CASSSQGAGGANVLTF	TGTGCCAGCAGTTCTCAGGGGGCTGGGGGGGCCAACGTCCTGACTTTC
.	.	TRBV4-3	TRBJ1-1	CASSRVQGEAFF	TGCGCCAGCAGCCGCGTACAGGGCGAAGCTTTCTTT
.	.	TRBV10-3	TRBJ1-6	CAISSSGTNSPLHF	TGTGCCATCAGCTCGTCCGGGACAAATTCACCCCTCCACTTT
TRBD2	.	TRBV5-4	TRBJ2-7	CASSLELAGGEQYF	TGTGCCAGCAGCTTGGAACTAGCGGGTGGCGAGCAGTACTTC
TRBD1	.	TRBV2	TRBJ2-3	CASSEGRGQWADTQYF	TGTGCCAGCAGTGAAGGCAGGGGGCAATGGGCAGATACGCAGTATTTT
TRBD2	.	TRBV19	TRBJ2-3	CASSSLLAGRADTQYF	TGTGCCAGTAGTTCCCTATTGGCGGGGAGGGCAGATACGCAGTATTTT
.	.	TRBV7-2	TRBJ2-2	CASSLQGHLYTGELFF	TGTGCCAGCAGCTTACAGGGGCACCTCTACACCGGGGAGCTGTTTTTT
TRBD1	.	TRBV7-8	TRBJ1-6	CASSLGQGGTPLHF	TGTGCCAGCAGCCTCGGACAGGGGGGAACACCCCTCCACTTT
TRBD1	.	TRBV30	TRBJ2-7	CAWSGRTGGYEQYF	TGTGCCTGGAGTGGGAGGACAGGGGGATACGAGCAGTACTTC
TRBD1	.	TRBV7-9	TRBJ1-4	CASSLVVDRENEKLFF	TGTGCCAGCAGCTTAGTTGTAGACAGGGAGAATGAAAAACTGTTTTTT
.	.	TRBV11-2	TRBJ2-7	CASSLDPSSYEQYF	TGTGCCAGCAGCTTAGACCCGAGCTCCTACGAGCAGTACTTC
TRBD2	.	TRBV4-1	TRBJ2-7	CASSQELAGTYEQYF	TGCGCCAGCAGCCAAGAACTAGCGGGGACCTACGAGCAGTACTTC
.	.	TRBV6-5	TRBJ2-1	CASSYSWGDNEQFF	TGTGCCAGCAGTTACTCGTGGGGGGACAATGAGCAGTTCTTC
.	few	TRBV10-3	TRBJ2-7	CAISDQYEQYF	TGTGCCATCAGTGACCAATACGAGCAGTACTTC
.	.	TRBV19	TRBJ1-1	CASSTDRGTEAFF	TGTGCCAGTAGCACAGACAGAGGCACTGAAGCTTTCTTT
TRBD1	.	TRBV9	TRBJ2-7	CASSVGQGVFEQYF	TGTGCCAGCAGCGTAGGACAGGGGGTTTTCGAGCAGTACTTC
TRBD1	.	TRBV5-6	TRBJ1-2	CASSLTGGYYGYTF	TGTGCCAGCAGCTTGACAGGGGGCTACTATGGCTACACCTTC
.	.	TRBV25-1	TRBJ1-5	CASSERYSNQPQHF	TGTGCCAGCAGTGAACGGTATAGCAATCAGCCCCAGCATTTT
TRBD1	.	TRBV19	TRBJ1-1	CAIGQGKGTEAFF	TGTGCCATCGGACAGGGGAAGGGCACTGAAGCTTTCTTT
TRBD1	.	TRBV7-2	TRBJ1-4	CASSSRDRLYSEKLFF	TGTGCCAGCAGCTCCCGGGACAGGCTCTACAGTGAAAAACTGTTTTTT
TRBD1	.	TRBV11-2	TRBJ1-2	CASSRQGAYGYTF	TGTGCCAGCAGCAGACAGGGCGCCTATGGCTACACCTTC
TRBD1	.	TRBV29-1	TRBJ2-2	CSVAMGQGFTGELFF	TGCAGCGTTGCTATGGGACAGGGGTTTACCGGGGAGCTGTTTTTT
TRBD1	.	TRBV27	TRBJ1-1	CASIGTGGVITEAFF	TGTGCCAGCATTGGGACAGGGGGCGTTATTACTGAAGCTTTCTTT
.	once	TRBV6-1	TRBJ2-7	CASSSRTYSYEQYF	TGTGCCAGCAGTTCAAGGACATACTCCTACGAGCAGTACTTC
.	.	TRBV29-1	TRBJ1-2	CSGRTVHSPYGYTF	TGCAGCGGACGGACAGTTCATTCTCCCTATGGCTACACCTTC
.	.	TRBV6-5	TRBJ1-1	CASRRGMNTEAFF	TGTGCCAGTCGGCGGGGTATGAACACTGAAGCTTTCTTT
.	.	TRBV2	TRBJ2-5	CASSSRESVAETQYF	TGTGCCAGCAGCTCCAGGGAATCGGTCGCAGAGACCCAGTACTTC
.	.	TRBV9	TRBJ2-3	CASSTRGTDTQYF	TGTGCCAGCAGCACTCGGGGCACAGATACGCAGTATTTT
TRBD1	.	TRBV2	TRBJ2-7	CATKANFGQGIYEQYF	TGTGCCACCAAAGCAAATTTCGGACAGGGGATCTACGAGCAGTACTTC
TRBD1	.	TRBV5-1	TRBJ2-3	CASSLASRQGADTQYF	TGCGCCAGCAGCTTGGCCTCGCGACAGGGCGCAGATACGCAGTATTTT
.	.	TRBV12-5	TRBJ2-5	CASGHQAGETQYF	TGTGCTAGTGGTCACCAGGCGGGGGAGACCCAGTACTTC
TRBD2	.	TRBV18	TRBJ2-5	CASSPPGGGKETQYF	TGTGCCAGCTCTCCTCCGGGAGGGGGGAAAGAGACCCAGTACTTC
.	once	TRBV7-9	TRBJ2-7	CASRTTGYEQYF	TGTGCCAGCAGGACAACAGGGTACGAGCAGTACTTC
.	.	TRBV6-1	TRBJ1-2	CASIPQFGGPYGYTF	TGTGCCAGCATTCCCCAGTTCGGGGGGCCCTATGGCTACACCTTC
.	.	TRBV10-2	TRBJ1-1	CASSALGGNTEAFF	TGCGCCAGCAGTGCCCTCGGGGGAAATACTGAAGCTTTCTTT